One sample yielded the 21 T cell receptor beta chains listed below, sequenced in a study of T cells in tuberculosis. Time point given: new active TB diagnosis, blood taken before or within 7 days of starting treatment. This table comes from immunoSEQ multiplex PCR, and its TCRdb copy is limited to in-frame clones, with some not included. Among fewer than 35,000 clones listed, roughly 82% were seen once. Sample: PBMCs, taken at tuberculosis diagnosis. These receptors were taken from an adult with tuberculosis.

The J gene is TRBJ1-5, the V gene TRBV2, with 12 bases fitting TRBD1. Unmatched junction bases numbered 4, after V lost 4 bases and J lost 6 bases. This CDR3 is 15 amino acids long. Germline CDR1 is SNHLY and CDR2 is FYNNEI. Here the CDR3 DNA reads TGTGCCAGCAGTGCGGGGACAGGGGGCACTCAGCCCCAGCATTTT. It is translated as CASSAGTGGTQPQHF.

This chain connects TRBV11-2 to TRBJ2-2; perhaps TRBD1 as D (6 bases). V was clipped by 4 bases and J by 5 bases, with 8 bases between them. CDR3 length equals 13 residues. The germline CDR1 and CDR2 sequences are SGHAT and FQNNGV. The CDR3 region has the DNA TGTGCCAGCAGCTCTCAGGGGACCGGGGAGCTGTTTTTT. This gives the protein CASSSQGTGELFF.

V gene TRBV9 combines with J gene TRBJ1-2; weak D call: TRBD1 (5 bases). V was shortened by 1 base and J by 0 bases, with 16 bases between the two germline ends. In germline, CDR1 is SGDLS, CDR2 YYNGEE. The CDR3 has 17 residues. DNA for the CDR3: TGTGCCAGCAGCGTATTTGGCAGGGTGGAAGCTAACTATGGCTACACCTTC. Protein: CASSVFGRVEANYGYTF.

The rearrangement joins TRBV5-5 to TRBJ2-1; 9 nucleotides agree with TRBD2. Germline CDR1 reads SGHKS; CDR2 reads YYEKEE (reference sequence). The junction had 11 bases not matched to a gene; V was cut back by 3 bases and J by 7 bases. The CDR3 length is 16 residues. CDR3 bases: TGTGCCAGCAGCTCAGGAGCGGGAGGAGTGGCTAATGAGCAGTTCTTC. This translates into CASSSGAGGVANEQFF.

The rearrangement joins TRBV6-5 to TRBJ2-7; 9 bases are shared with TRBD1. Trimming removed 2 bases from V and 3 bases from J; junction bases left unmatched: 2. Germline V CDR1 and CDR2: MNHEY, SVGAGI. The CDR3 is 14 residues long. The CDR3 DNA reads TGTGCCAGCAGTTACACGACAGGGGGCTACGAGCAGTACTTC. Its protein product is CASSYTTGGYEQYF.

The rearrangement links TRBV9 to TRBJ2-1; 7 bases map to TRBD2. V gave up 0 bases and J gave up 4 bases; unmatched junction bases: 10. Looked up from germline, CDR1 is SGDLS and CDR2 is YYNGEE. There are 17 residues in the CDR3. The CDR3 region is CASSVEGSAGKYNEQFF. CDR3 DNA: TGTGCCAGCAGCGTAGAAGGCTCAGCGGGGAAATACAATGAGCAGTTCTTC.

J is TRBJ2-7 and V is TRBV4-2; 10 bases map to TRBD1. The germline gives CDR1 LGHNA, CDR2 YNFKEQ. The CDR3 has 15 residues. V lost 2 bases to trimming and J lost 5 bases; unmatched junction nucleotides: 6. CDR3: CASSQQWTGGNEQYF. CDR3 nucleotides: TGTGCCAGCAGCCAACAATGGACAGGGGGGAACGAGCAGTACTTC.

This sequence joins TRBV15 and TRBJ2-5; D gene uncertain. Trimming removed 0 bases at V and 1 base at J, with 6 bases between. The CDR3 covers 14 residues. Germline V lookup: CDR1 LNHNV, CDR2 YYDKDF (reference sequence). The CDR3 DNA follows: TGTGCCACCAGCAGAGACTCCCGCCAAGAGACCCAGTACTTC. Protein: CATSRDSRQETQYF. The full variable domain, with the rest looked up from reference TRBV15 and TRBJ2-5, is DAMVIQNPRYQVTQFGKPVTLSCSQTLNHNVMYWYQQKSSQAPKLLFHYYDKDFNNEADTPDNFQSRRPNTSFCFLDIRSPGLGDTAMYLCATSRDSRQETQYFGPGTRLLVL.

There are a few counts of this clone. The CDR3 DNA reads TGTGCCAGCAAAACAGGGGGAGGCTCCTACGAGCAGTACTTC. Translating gives CASKTGGGSYEQYF. The chain recombines TRBV27 with TRBJ2-7; 8 bases match TRBD1. This CDR3 is built from 14 residues. Germline CDR1 reads MNHEY; CDR2 reads SMNVEV (reference sequence). J lost 0 bases, V lost 7 bases, and 5 bases had no gene match.

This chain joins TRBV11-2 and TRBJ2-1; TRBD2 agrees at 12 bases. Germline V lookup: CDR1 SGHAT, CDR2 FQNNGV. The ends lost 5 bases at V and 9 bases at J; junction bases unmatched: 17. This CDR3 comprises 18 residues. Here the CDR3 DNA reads TGTGCCAGCAGCATACCGAGACTAGCGGGAGAGAACTCCGGTGAGCAGTTCTTC. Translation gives CASSIPRLAGENSGEQFF.

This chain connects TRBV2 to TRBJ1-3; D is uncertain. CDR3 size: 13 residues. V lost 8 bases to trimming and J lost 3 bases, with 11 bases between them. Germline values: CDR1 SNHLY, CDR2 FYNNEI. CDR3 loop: CASRTVFGNTIYF. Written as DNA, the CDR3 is TGTGCCAGCCGTACAGTTTTTGGAAACACCATATATTTT. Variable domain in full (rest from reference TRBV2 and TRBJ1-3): EPEVTQTPSHQVTQMGQEVILRCVPISNHLYFYWYRQILGQKVEFLVSFYNNEISEKSEIFDDQFSVERPDGSNFTLKIRSTKLEDSAMYFCASRTVFGNTIYFGEGSWLTVV.

CDR3 sequence reads: CASSRTILAGGKETQYF. CDR3 in DNA: TGCGCCAGCAGCCGTACAATATTAGCGGGGGGGAAAGAGACCCAGTACTTC. V is TRBV4-1 and J is TRBJ2-5; 11 bases are shared with TRBD2. Trimming at V came to 4 bases and at J to 3 bases, leaving 10 bases not matched to a gene. Germline V gene lookup returns CDR1 MGHRA and CDR2 YSYEKL. The CDR3 covers 17 residues.

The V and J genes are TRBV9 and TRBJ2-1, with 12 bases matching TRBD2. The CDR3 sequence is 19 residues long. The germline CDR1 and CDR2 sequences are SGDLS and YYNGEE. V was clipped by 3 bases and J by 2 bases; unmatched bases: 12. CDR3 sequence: CASSAPLTSGRGTYNEQFF. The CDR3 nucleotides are TGTGCCAGCAGCGCCCCCTTGACTAGCGGGAGAGGGACCTACAATGAGCAGTTCTTC.

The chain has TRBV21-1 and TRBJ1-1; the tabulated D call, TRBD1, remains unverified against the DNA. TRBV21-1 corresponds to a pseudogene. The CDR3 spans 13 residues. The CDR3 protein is CASSKDTHTEAFF. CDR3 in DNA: TGTGCCAGCAGTAAGGACACACACACTGAAGCTTTCTTT.

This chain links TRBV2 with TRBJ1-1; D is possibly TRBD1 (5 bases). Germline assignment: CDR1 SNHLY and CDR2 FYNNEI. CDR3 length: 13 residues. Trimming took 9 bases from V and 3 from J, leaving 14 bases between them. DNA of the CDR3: TGTGCCAGTAAAAAGGGCAGGGACACTGAAGCTTTCTTT. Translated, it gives CASKKGRDTEAFF.

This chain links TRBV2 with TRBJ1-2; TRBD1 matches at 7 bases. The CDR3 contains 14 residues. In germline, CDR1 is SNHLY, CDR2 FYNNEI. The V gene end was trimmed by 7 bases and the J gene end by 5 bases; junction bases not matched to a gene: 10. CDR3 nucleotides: TGTGCCAGCATAGAAAGACAGGGATGGTATGGCTACACCTTC. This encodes CASIERQGWYGYTF.

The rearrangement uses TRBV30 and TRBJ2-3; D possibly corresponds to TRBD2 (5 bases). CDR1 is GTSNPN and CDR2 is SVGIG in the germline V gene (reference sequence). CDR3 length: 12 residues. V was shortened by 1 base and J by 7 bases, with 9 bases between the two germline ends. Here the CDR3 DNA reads TGTGCCTGGAGTGCCAGCGGATATACGCAGTATTTT. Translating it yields CAWSASGYTQYF.

This CDR3 is CAWSWQNTEAFF. The CDR3 DNA is TGTGCCTGGAGTTGGCAGAACACTGAAGCTTTCTTT. This rearrangement joins TRBV30 to TRBJ1-1; D uncertain. This CDR3 contains 12 residues. The germline V and J ends were trimmed by 2 bases and 1 base, with 5 bases remaining between them. CDR1 GTSNPN and CDR2 SVGIG come from the germline V gene (reference sequence).

CDR3 region: CASSSLTSGGNNEQFF. CDR3 sequence (DNA): TGTGCCAGCAGCTCCCTGACTAGCGGGGGCAACAATGAGCAGTTCTTC. J is TRBJ2-1 and V is TRBV5-4; 12 positions match TRBD2. With 3 bases clipped from V and 5 bases from J, the junction kept 6 bases outside the gene matches. This CDR3 contains 16 residues. Per germline, CDR1 SGHNT and CDR2 YYREEE (reference sequence).

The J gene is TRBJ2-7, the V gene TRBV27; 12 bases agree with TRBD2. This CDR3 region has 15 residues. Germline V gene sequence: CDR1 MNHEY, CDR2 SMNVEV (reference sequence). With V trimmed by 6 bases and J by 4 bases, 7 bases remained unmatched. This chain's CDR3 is CASSPKTSGSYEQYF. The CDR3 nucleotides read TGTGCCAGCAGCCCCAAGACTAGCGGGAGTTACGAGCAGTACTTC.

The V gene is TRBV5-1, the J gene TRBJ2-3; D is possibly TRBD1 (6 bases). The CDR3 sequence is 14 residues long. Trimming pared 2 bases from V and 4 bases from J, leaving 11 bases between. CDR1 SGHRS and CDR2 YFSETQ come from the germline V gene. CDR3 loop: CASSLDRFPDTQYF. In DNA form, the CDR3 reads TGCGCCAGCAGCTTAGACAGGTTCCCAGATACGCAGTATTTT.